This T cell receptor beta chain emerged from a study of T cell responses to AZD1222 COVID-19 vaccine. Repertoires were generated with immunoSEQ multiplex PCR, while TCRdb's copy carries only in-frame clones and drops some. Of some 110,000 clones in the sample, about four fifths were seen once. This sequence originates from an adult in good health. This sample comprised peripheral blood, obtained on day 0 of AZD1222 vaccination.

CDR3 DNA sequence: TGTGCCAGCAGCTTAGTGGGCGGGGGGACCTACGAGCAGTACTTC. As protein: CASSLVGGGTYEQYF. V usage is TRBV7-8 and J usage is TRBJ2-7; 8 nucleotides agree with TRBD2. The CDR3 length is 15 residues. V gave up 1 base and J gave up 2 bases; unmatched junction bases: 4. The germline V gene encodes CDR1 SGHVS and CDR2 FQNEAQ.